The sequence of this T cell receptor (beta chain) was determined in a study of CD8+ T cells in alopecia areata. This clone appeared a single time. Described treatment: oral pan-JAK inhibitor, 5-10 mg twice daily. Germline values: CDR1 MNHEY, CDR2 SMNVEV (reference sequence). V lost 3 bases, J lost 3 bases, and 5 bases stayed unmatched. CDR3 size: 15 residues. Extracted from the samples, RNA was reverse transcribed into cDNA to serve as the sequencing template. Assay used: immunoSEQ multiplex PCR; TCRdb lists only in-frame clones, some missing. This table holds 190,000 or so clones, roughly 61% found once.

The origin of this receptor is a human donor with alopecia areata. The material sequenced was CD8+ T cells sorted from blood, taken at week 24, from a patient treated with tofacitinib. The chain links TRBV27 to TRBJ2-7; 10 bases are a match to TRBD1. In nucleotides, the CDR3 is TGTGCCAGCAGTTTCGCGACAGGGGGCAACTACGAGCAGTACTTC. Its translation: CASSFATGGNYEQYF.